A selection of T cell receptor beta chains follows, all from one sample in a study of early T cells in non-severe SARS-CoV-2 infection. TCRdb independently ran MiXCR on the 5' RACE reads; one entry per CDR3 protein. The sample holds around 70,000 distinct CDR3 sequences, approximately 11% seen once. The material sequenced was whole blood. The receptors shown here come from an adult who was a healthcare worker with PCR-confirmed SARS-CoV-2 infection or an uninfected control (not recorded which). CDR3s include the opening cysteine and the closing phenylalanine or tryptophan. D genes are given only for firm matches. Clone size, where shown, is once, few, many, or a class for clones that have expanded.

>TRBJ1-6|many|TRBD1|TRBV28
TGTGCCAGCACACTAGGACAGGGGTATTCACCCCTCCACTTT
CASTLGQGYSPLHF
>TRBJ1-5|NA|NA|TRBV19
TGTGCCTGCCGAAGCGGGGGGAGCCAGCCCCAGCATTTT
CACRSGGSQPQHF
>TRBJ2-7|many|NA|TRBV5-5
TGTGCCAGCAGCTTGGATCTTGCTTTATCCGAGCAGTACTTC
CASSLDLALSEQYF
>TRBJ2-2|NA|NA|TRBV9
TGTGCCAGCAGCGTAGTCAGCACCGGGGAGCTGTTTTTT
CASSVVSTGELFF
>TRBJ2-1|many|TRBD2|TRBV19
TGTGCCAGTCAGCCGGGACTAGCGGCCCATAACAATGAGCAGTTCTTC
CASQPGLAAHNNEQFF
>TRBJ2-2|few|NA|TRBV5-1
TGCGCCAGCAGTCCGGACATTCCTTCCAACACCGGGGAGCTGTTTTTT
CASSPDIPSNTGELFF
>TRBJ2-6|many|TRBD2|TRBV20-1
TGCAGTGCTCCCCAGTTAGCGGGAGGGTCAGGGGCCAACGTCCTGACTTTC
CSAPQLAGGSGANVLTF
>TRBJ2-3|few|NA|TRBV6-6
TGTGCCAGCAGGTTAGCGGCTACAGATACGCAGTATTTT
CASRLAATDTQYF
>TRBJ2-3|few|NA|TRBV27
TGTGCCAGCAGTTCCCCATCGAGCTCTAGCACAGATACGCAGTATTTT
CASSSPSSSSTDTQYF
>TRBJ2-3|few|TRBD2|TRBV5-6
TGTGCCAGCAGCCAACGAGCGGGAGGATTCGCAGATACGCAGTATTTT
CASSQRAGGFADTQYF
>TRBJ2-3|many|TRBD2|TRBV20-1
TGCAGTGCTAGGGAGTCTGGGGACTACCGAAATACGCAGTATTTT
CSARESGDYRNTQYF
>TRBJ2-7|many|TRBD1|TRBV7-9
TGTGCCAGCAGCTCCGGACAGGTTTCCTACGAGCAGTACTTC
CASSSGQVSYEQYF